This T cell receptor beta chain originates from a study of blood T cell repertoires in COVID-19. Study at large: In each case, the material was cDNA or gDNA derived from T cells, B-cell-depleted T cells, or PBMCs.

The CDR3 sequence is 16 residues long. The germline CDR1 and CDR2 sequences are MNHEY and SMNVEV (reference sequence). V shed 5 bases and J 6 bases; nucleotides not matched to a gene: 11. Method: immunoSEQ multiplex PCR; TCRdb's copy keeps in-frame clones and lacks some. Among about 67,000 clones, approximately 88% were seen once, and the ten largest hold 19%. The gene calls are TRBV27 and TRBJ1-5; 9 bases match TRBD1. Sequencing used peripheral blood. The TCR sequence derives from a woman of 80 years or more with acute or convalescent COVID-19. The CDR3 loop reads CASSPNAGTGSQPQHF. As DNA, the CDR3 is TGTGCCAGCAGTCCCAATGCCGGGACAGGGAGTCAGCCCCAGCATTTT.